These T cell receptor beta chains were read from a single sample in a study of blood T cell repertoires in COVID-19. The repertoire was sequenced with immunoSEQ multiplex PCR; TCRdb's copy has only in-frame clones and lacks some. The sample lists some 220,000 clones; around four fifths were seen once. The sequencing input was peripheral blood. The receptors come from a woman of 80 years or more with active or convalescent COVID-19. CDR3s include the opening cysteine and the closing phenylalanine or tryptophan. D genes are given only for firm matches. Rows give clone size only sometimes, using once, few, many, or a class for an expanded clone.

>TRBD1|TRBV19|TRBJ1-2|NA
CASSMPPGQNYGYTF
TGTGCCAGTAGTATGCCACCGGGACAGAACTATGGCTACACCTTC
>TRBD2|TRBV3-1/TRBV3-2|TRBJ2-7|NA
CASSQGTSGSNEQYF
TGTGCCAGCAGCCAAGGGACTAGCGGGAGCAACGAGCAGTACTTC
>NA|TRBV13|TRBJ2-3|once
CASSRKAGSTDTQYF
TGTGCCAGCAGCCGGAAAGCAGGGAGCACAGATACGCAGTATTTT
>TRBD1|TRBV5-1|TRBJ2-2|NA
CASSLGTGTGELFF
TGCGCCAGCAGCTTAGGGACAGGGACAGGGGAGCTGTTTTTT
>TRBD2|TRBV7-2|TRBJ2-5|NA
CASSLAAGDWETQYF
TGTGCCAGCAGCTTAGCAGCGGGAGACTGGGAGACCCAGTACTTC
>TRBD2|TRBV14|TRBJ2-3|NA
CASSQYLAGYTQYF
TGTGCCAGCAGCCAATATCTAGCGGGGTATACGCAGTATTTT
>NA|TRBV5-1|TRBJ1-4|NA
CASSLALGRTNEKLFF
TGCGCCAGCAGCTTGGCCTTGGGCAGGACTAATGAAAAACTGTTTTTT
>NA|TRBV21-1|TRBJ2-5|NA
CASSKSVAGGQYVTQYF
TGTGCCAGCAGCAAATCGGTAGCGGGAGGGCAATATGTGACCCAGTACTTC
>NA|TRBV27|TRBJ2-7|NA
CASTPSKRSSYEQYF
TGTGCCAGCACCCCATCTAAAAGGAGCTCCTACGAGCAGTACTTC
>TRBD1|TRBV11-3|TRBJ2-5|NA
CASSLSTGTGRETQYF
TGTGCCAGCAGCTTATCCACCGGGACAGGGCGGGAGACCCAGTACTTC
>NA|TRBV2|TRBJ1-1|NA
CASSTHSGTEAFF
TGTGCCAGCAGTACCCATTCGGGTACTGAAGCTTTCTTT
>NA|TRBV19|TRBJ1-1|NA
CASVNPGQSTEAFF
TGTGCCAGTGTTAATCCCGGACAGAGCACTGAAGCTTTCTTT
>NA|TRBV10-3|TRBJ1-1|NA
CASQAQNGGSATEAFF
TGTGCCAGCCAAGCCCAAAACGGGGGGTCCGCGACTGAAGCTTTCTTT
>TRBD2|TRBV7-2|TRBJ2-3|NA
CASTRLAGNTDTQYF
TGTGCCAGCACACGACTAGCGGGGAACACAGATACGCAGTATTTT
>NA|TRBV28|TRBJ1-2|NA
CASSLSREDYGYTF
TGTGCCAGCAGTTTATCGAGGGAGGACTATGGCTACACCTTC
>NA|TRBV7-3|TRBJ1-2|NA
CASSLDRAGLAYTF
TGTGCCAGCAGCTTAGATAGGGCAGGGTTGGCCTACACCTTC
>NA|TRBV9|TRBJ2-2|NA
CASSSQGSRNTGELFF
TGTGCCAGCAGCTCCCAGGGGAGCAGGAACACCGGGGAGCTGTTTTTT
>NA|TRBV19|TRBJ1-1|NA
CASAPRGTEAFF
TGTGCCAGTGCTCCAAGGGGGACTGAAGCTTTCTTT
>NA|TRBV28|TRBJ1-2|NA
CASSFPGTPTGGYTF
TGTGCCAGCAGTTTTCCAGGGACTCCGACCGGCGGCTACACCTTC
>NA|TRBV30|TRBJ2-7|NA
CAWSVSAQYYEQYF
TGTGCCTGGAGTGTTTCAGCGCAGTACTACGAGCAGTACTTC
>NA|TRBV10-3|TRBJ1-2|NA
CAISETGIGYTF
TGTGCCATCAGTGAGACAGGGATTGGCTACACCTTC
>NA|TRBV5-4|TRBJ2-5|NA
CASSFFVGVETQYF
TGTGCCAGCAGCTTTTTTGTGGGAGTCGAGACCCAGTACTTC
>NA|TRBV28|TRBJ2-7|NA
CASSWAKAGLIEQYF
TGTGCCAGCAGTTGGGCGAAAGCGGGCTTGATTGAGCAGTACTTC
>TRBD2|TRBV6-2/TRBV6-3|TRBJ2-1|NA
CASSRLAVTYNEQFF
TGTGCCAGCAGTAGGCTAGCGGTTACCTACAATGAGCAGTTCTTC
>NA|TRBV21-1|TRBJ2-5|many
CASSARDYPPTKETQYF
TGTGCCAGCAGCGCAAGGGACTACCCTCCGACTAAAGAGACCCAGTACTTC
>TRBD1|TRBV6-6|TRBJ2-2|NA
CASSRGQGQDTGELFF
TGTGCCAGCAGTCGTGGACAGGGGCAGGACACCGGGGAGCTGTTTTTT
>NA|TRBV2|TRBJ1-4|NA
CASTGTSRELFF
TGTGCCAGCACCGGGACAAGTAGAGAACTGTTTTTT
>TRBD1|TRBV28|TRBJ1-5|once
CASSPAGTGHTQPQHF
TGTGCCAGCAGCCCCGCCGGGACAGGGCATACTCAGCCCCAGCATTTT
>TRBD1|TRBV7-9|TRBJ2-5|NA
CASSLARQGTETQYF
TGTGCCAGCAGCTTAGCAAGACAGGGGACAGAGACCCAGTACTTC